Listed below are T cell receptor beta chains from one sample, sequenced in a study of blood T cell repertoires in COVID-19. Only in-frame clones appear in the TCRdb table, and some are missing; sequencing was by immunoSEQ multiplex PCR. The repertoire holds about 250,000 clones, with 75% to 90% as singletons. The sample consisted of PBMCs or T cells enriched from blood (not recorded which). Receptor source: a woman aged 18-29 years who had recovered from COVID-19. Both conserved end residues are part of each CDR3. D genes are given only for firm matches. Not every row has a clone size; where given, it reads once, few, many or a size class.

TRBV27	.	once	TRBJ1-2	TGTGCCAGCAGTTTATCTGGCCGATCATCGTCGGGCTATGGCTACACCTTC	CASSLSGRSSSGYGYTF
TRBV9	.	.	TRBJ2-5	TGTGCCAGCAGCGTAGCTTTGCGGGGAGAAGAGACCCAGTACTTC	CASSVALRGEETQYF
TRBV5-1	.	.	TRBJ2-7	TGCGCCAGCAGCTTGCTAGGAACCCCCTACGAGCAGTACTTC	CASSLLGTPYEQYF
TRBV9	.	.	TRBJ2-7	TGTGCCAGCAGCCCGGACGGGATCTCATACTACGAGCAGTACTTC	CASSPDGISYYEQYF
TRBV15	.	once	TRBJ2-7	TGTGCCACCAGCAGATCGGGGGTGGGCTACGAGCAGTACTTC	CATSRSGVGYEQYF
TRBV12-5	.	few	TRBJ1-5	TGTGCTAGTGGCCCCGGGTTGGATCAGCCCCAGCATTTT	CASGPGLDQPQHF
TRBV6-6	.	.	TRBJ2-5	TGTGCCAGCAGTTACGAGGGTCAGACCCAGTACTTC	CASSYEGQTQYF
TRBV18	TRBD1	.	TRBJ1-5	TGTGCCAGCTCACCGGGACAGGGCCGATACAATCAGCCCCAGCATTTT	CASSPGQGRYNQPQHF
TRBV7-8	.	.	TRBJ2-7	TGTGCCAGCAGCCCTACGGGGGACGAGCAGTACTTC	CASSPTGDEQYF
TRBV3-1/TRBV3-2	.	.	TRBJ1-2	TGTGCCAGCAGCGTAGGGCAGGGGAACGTGGATGGCTACACCTTC	CASSVGQGNVDGYTF
TRBV10-3	TRBD2	.	TRBJ2-2	TGTGCCATCCTCTTACTTGGACTAGCGGGGGCCCCGAACACCGGGGAGCTGTTTTTT	CAILLLGLAGAPNTGELFF
TRBV7-2	.	.	TRBJ2-5	TGTGCCAGCAGCCCTGACATACCCCAAGAGACCCAGTACTTC	CASSPDIPQETQYF
TRBV5-4	.	.	TRBJ1-6	TGTGCCAGCAGCCGGGAGTATAATTCACCCCTCCACTTT	CASSREYNSPLHF
TRBV28	TRBD1	.	TRBJ1-6	TGTGCCAGCAGAATCGGACAGGGAAGGTCACCCCTCCACTTT	CASRIGQGRSPLHF
TRBV19	TRBD1	few	TRBJ1-2	TGTGCCAGTAGTAGACAGGGGGTGGAAACCTATGGCTACACCTTC	CASSRQGVETYGYTF
TRBV4-2	TRBD2	.	TRBJ2-5	TGTGCCAGCAGCCAAGCCGGGACTAGCGGGGGGGCCGAGGAGACCCAGTACTTC	CASSQAGTSGGAEETQYF
TRBV6-1	TRBD2	.	TRBJ2-4	TGTGCCAGCAGTGAGTCGGGGGGGGTATACCAAAACATTCAGTACTTC	CASSESGGVYQNIQYF
TRBV6-5	.	once	TRBJ2-2	TGTGCCAGCAATGCGGTATCCGGGGGCACCGGGGAGCTGTTTTTT	CASNAVSGGTGELFF
TRBV29-1	.	.	TRBJ2-1	TGCAGCGGGGGTAGCTCCTACAATGAGCAGTTCTTC	CSGGSSYNEQFF
TRBV5-1	.	.	TRBJ2-2	TGCGCCAGCAGCCTCAGCGTTTACACCGGGGAGCTGTTTTTT	CASSLSVYTGELFF
TRBV7-9	.	.	TRBJ1-2	TGTGCCAGCAGCCCTCAGGATGGCTACACCTTC	CASSPQDGYTF
TRBV7-8	TRBD1	.	TRBJ2-1	TGTGCCAGCAGCCCGGAATGGGACAGCTCCTACAATGAGCAGTTCTTC	CASSPEWDSSYNEQFF
TRBV20-1	.	.	TRBJ2-7	TGCAGTGCTAGTTTTGCGGGAAGCTCCTACGAGCAGTACTTC	CSASFAGSSYEQYF
TRBV6-5	TRBD1	once	TRBJ1-2	TGTGCCAGCACGCGGAAGGGGGCTCGAGGCTACACCTTC	CASTRKGARGYTF
TRBV14	.	many	TRBJ1-1	TGTGCCAGCAGCCCTCGGATAGGGGCCACTGAAGCTTTCTTT	CASSPRIGATEAFF
TRBV2	TRBD2	once	TRBJ2-5	TGTGCCAGCAGCCCCGGTTTAGCGGGGGGGCTGGGAGAGACCCAGTACTTC	CASSPGLAGGLGETQYF
TRBV19	TRBD1	.	TRBJ2-2	TGTGCCAGTAGTAAGGGCAACTTGGGACAGGGGGTAGCCGGGGAGCTGTTTTTT	CASSKGNLGQGVAGELFF
TRBV5-6	.	.	TRBJ1-1	TGTGCCAGCAGCCCGGCGGGGGCTAACACTGAAGCTTTCTTT	CASSPAGANTEAFF
TRBV4-1	TRBD1	.	TRBJ2-7	TGCTCCGGGACAGAAGGGGACGAGCAGTACTTC	CSGTEGDEQYF
TRBV13	.	.	TRBJ1-2	TGTGCCAGCAGCACCCGGGGGGGCGGCTACACCTTC	CASSTRGGGYTF
TRBV2	TRBD1	.	TRBJ1-1	TGTGCCAGCAGTCCTCGGACAGGGAGAACTGAAGCTTTCTTT	CASSPRTGRTEAFF